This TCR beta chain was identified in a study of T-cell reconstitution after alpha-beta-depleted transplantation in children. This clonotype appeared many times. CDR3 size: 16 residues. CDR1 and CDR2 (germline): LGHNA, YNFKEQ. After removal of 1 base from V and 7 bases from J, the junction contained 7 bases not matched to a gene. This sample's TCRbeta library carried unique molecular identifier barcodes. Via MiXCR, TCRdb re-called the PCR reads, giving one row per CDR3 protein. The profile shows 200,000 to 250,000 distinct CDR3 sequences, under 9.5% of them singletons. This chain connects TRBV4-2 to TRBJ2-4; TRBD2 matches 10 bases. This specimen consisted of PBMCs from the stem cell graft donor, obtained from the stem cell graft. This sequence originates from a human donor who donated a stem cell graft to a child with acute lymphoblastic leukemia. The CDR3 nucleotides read TGTGCCAGCAGCCAAGTAGGGAGCGGGGGGGGGAACATTCAGTACTTC. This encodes CASSQVGSGGGNIQYF.